This T cell receptor (beta chain) was found in a study of cytomegalovirus exposure and HLA in healthy donors. Background on the study: Under 90% of 300 to 450 genotyped donors fell in the Caucasian-associated ancestry cluster.

Regarding this clone: The antigen is unknown.

Use of 60 Vbeta and 13 Jbeta primers characterized the PCR. The assay was immunoSEQ multiplex PCR, and TCRdb's table has in-frame clones only and misses some. The sample gives 150,000 to 180,000 clones, around 80% of which show up once; 4.5% to 7% is in the top ten. General study results and limits: A later analysis found that most CMV-associated TCR beta chains appeared HLA-restricted. HLA-A and HLA-B allele assignments for most subjects were reportedly predicted accurately using TCR beta sequences.

Germline V gene sequence: CDR1 SGHDN, CDR2 FVKESK. The CDR3 is 16 amino acids. The ends were cut back, 0 bases at V and 1 base at J, with 9 bases in the middle. The origin of this receptor is a woman between 40 and 55 years old in good health and CMV-seropositive. Sample: PBMCs. V and J are TRBV14 and TRBJ1-4; D uncertain. CDR3 loop: CASSQDRGRTNEKLFF. The CDR3 DNA is TGTGCCAGCAGCCAAGATAGAGGCAGAACTAATGAAAAACTGTTTTTT.